The 16 T cell receptor beta chains given below trace back to one sample, sequenced in a study of sequential checkpoint blockade in melanoma. Clones were read by immunoSEQ multiplex PCR, and TCRdb kept only the in-frame ones, dropping some. The top ten hold over 5% of the sample, which has about 21,000 clones, around 25% seen once. As for treatment: randomized to nivolumab then ipilimumab (arm A) or the reverse (arm B). The sample here was tumor tissue (inferred from file names), taken from a patient given nivolumab and ipilimumab in sequence. These receptors came from a human donor with melanoma.

The V call is TRBV6-8, the J call TRBJ2-5; 7 bases align to TRBD1. J was trimmed by 5 bases and V by 6 bases; bases with no gene match: 15. The CDR3 totals 16 residues. Germline CDR1 MNHGY, CDR2 SAAAGT. CDR3 nucleotides: TGTGCCAGCAGCGATACAGGGGCGTTTCTAGTGGAGACCCAGTACTTC. It specifies CASSDTGAFLVETQYF.

V is TRBV19 and J is TRBJ2-7, with TRBD1 identical over 8 bases. After removal of 6 bases from V and 5 bases from J, the junction contained 9 bases not matched to a gene. Germline V lookup: CDR1 LNHDA, CDR2 SQIVND (reference sequence). The CDR3 consists of 14 residues. CDR3 amino acids: CASSQTGEKNEQYF. Here the CDR3 DNA reads TGTGCCAGTAGCCAGACAGGGGAAAAGAACGAGCAGTACTTC.

In its sample, this clone was seen a few times. The V call is TRBV11-3, the J call TRBJ2-3; TRBD2 aligns across 13 bases. V was pared by 3 bases and J by 6 bases, with 6 bases of the junction left unmatched. CDR3 length: 16 amino acids. The germline gives CDR1 SGHNT, CDR2 YENEEA. CDR3 protein: CASSFRLAGGFDTQYF. The CDR3 nucleotides read TGTGCCAGCAGCTTCAGACTAGCGGGAGGTTTCGATACGCAGTATTTT.

This clone was counted between two and nine times. The chain combines TRBV6-8 with TRBJ2-3; no definite D call. Germline lookup yields CDR1 MNHGY and CDR2 SAAAGT. CDR3 length: 14 residues. The ends were cut back, 8 bases at V and 2 bases at J, with 14 bases in the middle. The CDR3 is CASCSAGVTDTQYF. CDR3 coding DNA: TGTGCCAGCTGTTCCGCTGGGGTCACAGATACGCAGTATTTT.

In nucleotides, the CDR3 is TGTGCCAGCAGTGCCCTCGGCTCAGGCATTCAGTACTTC. This encodes CASSALGSGIQYF. The chain is built from TRBV6-7 and TRBJ2-4; no clear D. TRBV6-7 is known as an ORF, though its function is uncertain. The CDR3 has 13 amino acids. V was trimmed by 5 bases and J by 9 bases, leaving 14 bases between them.

This clone was counted a few times. The chain is built from TRBV9 and TRBJ2-1, with 8 bases aligning to TRBD1. The CDR3 has 15 residues. The V gene's germline CDR1 is SGDLS and CDR2 YYNGEE. V shed 6 bases, J shed 4 bases, and the junction held 9 bases outside the gene matches. CDR3 sequence reads: CASKDQGAGYNEQFF. As DNA, the CDR3 is TGTGCCAGCAAGGACCAGGGGGCGGGGTACAATGAGCAGTTCTTC.

The genes are TRBV6-8 and TRBJ1-2; no clear D gene. Germline CDR1 MNHGY, CDR2 SAAAGT. Trimming took off 5 bases at V and 5 bases at J, with 24 bases between the two ends. CDR3 size: 17 residues. Here the CDR3 reads CASSESGWGSATYGYTF. The CDR3 DNA sequence: TGTGCCAGCAGTGAGTCCGGGTGGGGATCTGCGACTTATGGCTACACCTTC.

The chain combines TRBV6-8 with TRBJ2-3, with 10 bases fitting TRBD2. Trimming took 2 bases from V and 5 from J; bases not matched to a gene: 7. The CDR3 has 16 residues. Germline CDR1 is MNHGY and CDR2 is SAAAGT. DNA for the CDR3: TGTGCCAGCAGTTACGTAAGCGGGGGGGATGAAGATACGCAGTATTTT. It specifies CASSYVSGGDEDTQYF.

This clone was counted only a few times. The chain uses TRBV28 and TRBJ1-2; the D gene is possibly TRBD1 (6 bases). V was pared by 6 bases and J by 10 bases, with 18 bases between. This CDR3 is built from 13 residues. Germline V lookup: CDR1 MDHEN, CDR2 SYDVKM. The CDR3 bases are TGTGCCAGCAGAGAACAGGGAGGTAGTTTCTACACCTTC. Protein product: CASREQGGSFYTF.

This rearrangement joins TRBV18 to TRBJ2-7; D perhaps matches TRBD2 (6 bases). Germline CDR1 reads KGHSH; CDR2 reads LQKENI. Trimming pared 3 bases from V and 2 bases from J, leaving 11 bases between. The CDR3 runs 14 residues. Written as DNA, the CDR3 is TGTGCCAGCTCACCGCGGGACGTGACCTACGAGCAGTACTTC. This encodes CASSPRDVTYEQYF.

The genes are TRBV5-1 and TRBJ2-6; 12 nucleotides align to TRBD2. V lost 0 bases, J lost 4 bases, and 8 bases stayed unmatched. CDR3 length: 19 residues. Germline V lookup: CDR1 SGHRS, CDR2 YFSETQ. The CDR3 bases are TGCGCCAGCAGCTTGGGGCTAGCGGGGGGGCACCTCGGGGCCAACGTCCTGACTTTC. Residues: CASSLGLAGGHLGANVLTF.

This clone was recorded a few times. CDR3 in DNA: TGTGCCAGCAGCTTGGCCGACAGGTCCTATGGCTACACCTTC. The encoded protein is CASSLADRSYGYTF. The chain links TRBV11-1 to TRBJ1-2; D is perhaps TRBD1 (6 bases). Trimming took off 3 bases at V and 4 bases at J, with 12 bases between the two ends. This CDR3 spans 14 amino acids. The V gene's germline CDR1 is SGHAT and CDR2 FQDESV (reference sequence).

This chain links TRBV9 with TRBJ2-1; D unclear. There are 15 residues in the CDR3. Germline CDR1 is SGDLS and CDR2 is YYNGEE. Between the trimmed V and J ends, which lost 0 bases and 2 bases, there was a span of 9 bases. The CDR3 region is CASSVVDGPYNEQFF. For the CDR3, the DNA is TGTGCCAGCAGCGTAGTTGACGGGCCCTACAATGAGCAGTTCTTC.

The chain couples TRBV25-1 to TRBJ2-1, with D possibly TRBD2 on 6 matching bases. V lost 0 bases, J lost 4 bases, and 13 bases lay in between. CDR1 and CDR2 from the germline V gene are MGHDK and SYGVNS. The CDR3 totals 16 residues. The CDR3 DNA follows: TGTGCCAGCAGTGAATATCGCCTAGCGTCTTACAATGAGCAGTTCTTC. Residues: CASSEYRLASYNEQFF.

The table lists this clone with many counts. This sequence joins TRBV11-3 and TRBJ2-7; either TRBD1 or TRBD2 may supply D (6 bases each). The V gene's germline CDR1 is SGHNT and CDR2 YENEEA. CDR3 length equals 14 residues. Trimming left V 3 bases short and J 3 bases short, with 12 bases between. The CDR3 coding sequence is TGTGCCAGCAGCTTGAACGGGGGACACTACGAGCAGTACTTC. Translating it yields CASSLNGGHYEQYF.

The J gene is TRBJ2-3, the V gene TRBV6-8; D is possibly TRBD1 or TRBD2 (5 bases each). CDR1 is MNHGY, CDR2 SAAAGT, per germline. CDR3 length equals 15 residues. The ends were cut back, 0 bases at V and 3 bases at J, with 10 bases in the middle. In DNA, the CDR3 is TGTGCCAGCAGTTACTCGGGGGTGAGGACAGATACGCAGTATTTT. Its protein is CASSYSGVRTDTQYF.